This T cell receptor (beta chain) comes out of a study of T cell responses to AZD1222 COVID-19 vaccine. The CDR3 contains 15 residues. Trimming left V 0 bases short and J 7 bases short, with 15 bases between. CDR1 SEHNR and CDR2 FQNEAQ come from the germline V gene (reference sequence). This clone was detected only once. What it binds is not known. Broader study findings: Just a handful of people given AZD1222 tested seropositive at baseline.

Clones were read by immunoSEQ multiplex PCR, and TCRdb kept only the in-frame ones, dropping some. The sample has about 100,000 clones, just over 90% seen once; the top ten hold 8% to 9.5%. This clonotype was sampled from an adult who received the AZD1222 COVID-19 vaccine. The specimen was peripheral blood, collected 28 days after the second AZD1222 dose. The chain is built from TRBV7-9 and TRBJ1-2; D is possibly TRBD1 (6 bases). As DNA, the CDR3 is TGTGCCAGCAGCTTAGCTGTACCAGGGGCGGGTGGCTACACCTTC. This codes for CASSLAVPGAGGYTF.